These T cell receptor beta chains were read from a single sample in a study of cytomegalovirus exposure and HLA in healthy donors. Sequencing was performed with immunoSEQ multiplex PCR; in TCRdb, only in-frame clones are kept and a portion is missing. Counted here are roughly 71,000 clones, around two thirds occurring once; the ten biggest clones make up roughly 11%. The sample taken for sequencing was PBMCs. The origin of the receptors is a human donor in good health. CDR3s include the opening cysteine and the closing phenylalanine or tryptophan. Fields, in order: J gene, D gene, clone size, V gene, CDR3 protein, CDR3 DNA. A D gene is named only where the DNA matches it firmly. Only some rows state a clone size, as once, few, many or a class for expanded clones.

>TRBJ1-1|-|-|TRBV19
CASAGRDMTEAFF
TGTGCCAGTGCGGGGAGAGACATGACTGAAGCTTTCTTT
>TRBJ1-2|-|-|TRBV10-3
CATMVRDTRSGYTF
TGTGCCACCATGGTCAGGGACACCCGTAGTGGCTACACCTTC
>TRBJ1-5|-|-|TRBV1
CTSSQGEPGGQHQPQHF
TGCACCAGCAGCCAAGGAGAACCAGGGGGACAACATCAGCCCCAGCATTTT
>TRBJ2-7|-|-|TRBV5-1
CASSLVGQSTYEQYF
TGCGCCAGCAGCTTGGTTGGACAGAGCACCTACGAGCAGTACTTC
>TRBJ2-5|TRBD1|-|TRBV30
CAWSRDRQETQYF
TGTGCCTGGAGCCGGGACAGACAAGAGACCCAGTACTTC
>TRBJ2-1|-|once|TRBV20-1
CSAVETNEQFF
TGCAGTGCGGTGGAGACCAATGAGCAGTTCTTC
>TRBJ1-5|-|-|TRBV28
CASRGTLNQPQHF
TGTGCCAGCAGGGGGACACTTAATCAGCCCCAGCATTTT
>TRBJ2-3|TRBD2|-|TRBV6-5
CASSYTSGRPTDTQYF
TGTGCCAGCAGTTATACTAGCGGACGACCCACAGATACGCAGTATTTT
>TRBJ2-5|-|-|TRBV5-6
CASSPLTGQETQYF
TGTGCCAGCAGCCCGTTGACGGGTCAAGAGACCCAGTACTTC
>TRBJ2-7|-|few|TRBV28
CASCVAPYEQYF
TGTGCCAGCTGTGTGGCTCCCTACGAGCAGTACTTC
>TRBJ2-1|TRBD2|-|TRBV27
CASSSGTSGSYNEQFF
TGTGCCAGCAGTTCCGGGACTAGCGGGTCCTACAATGAGCAGTTCTTC
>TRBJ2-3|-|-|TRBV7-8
CATQQGPSTDTQYF
TGTGCCACTCAACAGGGTCCTAGCACAGATACGCAGTATTTT
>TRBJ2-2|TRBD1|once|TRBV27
CASIYRGTGELFF
TGTGCCAGCATTTACAGGGGAACCGGGGAGCTGTTTTTT
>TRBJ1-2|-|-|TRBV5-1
CASSLGGSDYGYTF
TGCGCCAGCAGCTTGGGTGGCAGTGACTATGGCTACACCTTC
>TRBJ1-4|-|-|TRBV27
CASRSRGINEKLFF
TGTGCCAGCAGAAGCCGAGGAATTAATGAAAAACTGTTTTTT
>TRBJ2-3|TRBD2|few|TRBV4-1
CASSQDDGLAGGDTQYF
TGCGCCAGCAGTCAAGATGACGGACTAGCGGGAGGAGATACGCAGTATTTT
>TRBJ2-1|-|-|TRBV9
CASSVNAAYNEQFF
TGTGCCAGCAGCGTGAACGCGGCCTACAATGAGCAGTTCTTC
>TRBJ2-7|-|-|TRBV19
CASSPGTIYEQYF
TGTGCCAGTAGTCCTGGGACAATCTACGAGCAGTACTTC
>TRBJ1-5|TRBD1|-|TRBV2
CASSPGQGAWQPQHF
TGTGCCAGCAGCCCCGGACAGGGGGCATGGCAGCCCCAGCATTTT
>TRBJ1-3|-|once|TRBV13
CASSLAGYRGNTIYF
TGTGCCAGCAGCTTAGCCGGGTATCGTGGAAACACCATATATTTT
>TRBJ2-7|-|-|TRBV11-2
CASSLTNEQYF
TGTGCCAGCAGCTTAACTAACGAGCAGTACTTC
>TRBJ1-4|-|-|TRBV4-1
CASSLWDTTNEKLFF
TGTGCCAGCAGCCTTTGGGACACGACTAATGAAAAACTGTTTTTT
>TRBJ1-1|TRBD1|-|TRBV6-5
CASSRDREGTEAFF
TGTGCCAGCAGTCGGGACAGGGAGGGCACTGAAGCTTTCTTT
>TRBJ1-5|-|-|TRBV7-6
CASSEADNQPQHF
TGTGCCAGCAGCGAGGCAGACAATCAGCCCCAGCATTTT
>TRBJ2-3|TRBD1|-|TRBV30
CAWSVRAGGTDTQYF
TGTGCCTGGAGTGTACGGGCAGGGGGAACAGATACGCAGTATTTT
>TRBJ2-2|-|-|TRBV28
CASTEFGVGELFF
TGTGCCAGCACCGAGTTTGGAGTAGGGGAGCTGTTTTTT
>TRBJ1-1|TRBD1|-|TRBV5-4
CASSLEGAHVEAFF
TGTGCCAGCAGCTTGGAGGGGGCGCACGTTGAAGCTTTCTTT
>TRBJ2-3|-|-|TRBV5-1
CASSLDTGGTDTQYF
TGCGCCAGCAGCTTGGACACCGGGGGCACAGATACGCAGTATTTT
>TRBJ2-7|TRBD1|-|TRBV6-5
CASSSLGQANSYEQYF
TGTGCCAGCAGTTCTTTGGGACAGGCAAACTCCTACGAGCAGTACTTC
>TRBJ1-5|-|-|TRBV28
CASIRAGPRRGNQPQHF
TGTGCCAGCATAAGGGCGGGACCGCGGCGGGGCAATCAGCCCCAGCATTTT
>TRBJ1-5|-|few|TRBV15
CATSREQAAFSQPQHF
TGTGCCACCAGCAGAGAACAGGCAGCATTTAGTCAGCCCCAGCATTTT
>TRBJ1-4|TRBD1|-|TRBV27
CASSFLRTGGYRDEKLFF
TGTGCCAGCAGTTTCTTGCGGACAGGGGGCTACCGGGATGAAAAACTGTTTTTT
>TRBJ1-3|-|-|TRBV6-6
CASSYREDTIYF
TGTGCCAGCAGTTACAGAGAGGACACCATATATTTT
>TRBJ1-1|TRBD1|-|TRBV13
CASSLSGTGKTEAFF
TGTGCCAGCAGCTTATCCGGGACAGGGAAAACTGAAGCTTTCTTT
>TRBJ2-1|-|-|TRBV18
CASSPTSRGTFYNEQFF
TGTGCCAGCTCCCCGACCTCCAGGGGTACCTTCTACAATGAGCAGTTCTTC
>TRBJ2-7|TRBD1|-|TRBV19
CASSGRDRGPYEQYF
TGTGCCAGTAGTGGCCGGGACAGGGGTCCCTACGAGCAGTACTTC
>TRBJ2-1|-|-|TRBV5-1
CASRLRGEDEQFF
TGCGCCAGCAGACTTCGAGGGGAGGACGAGCAGTTCTTC
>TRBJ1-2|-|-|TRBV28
CASSQEDYGYTF
TGTGCCAGCAGCCAAGAGGACTATGGCTACACCTTC
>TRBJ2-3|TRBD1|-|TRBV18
CASSSTLGTEDTDTQYF
TGTGCCAGCTCATCAACTCTCGGGACAGAAGACACAGATACGCAGTATTTT
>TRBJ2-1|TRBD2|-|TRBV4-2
CASSQRTSGRGLFNEQFF
TGTGCCAGCAGCCAAAGGACTAGCGGGAGGGGGCTCTTCAATGAGCAGTTCTTC
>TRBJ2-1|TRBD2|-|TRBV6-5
CASSYGTSGNNEQFF
TGTGCCAGCAGTTACGGGACTAGCGGGAACAATGAGCAGTTCTTC
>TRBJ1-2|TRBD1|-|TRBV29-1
CSVGQGDGYTF
TGCAGCGTTGGACAGGGAGATGGCTACACCTTC
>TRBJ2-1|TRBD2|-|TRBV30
CAWSPLAGGPREQFF
TGTGCCTGGAGCCCCCTAGCGGGAGGGCCTAGGGAGCAGTTCTTC